The T cell receptor beta chain under discussion was sequenced for a study of CD8+CD57+ T cells in acquired aplastic anemia (dated by TCRdb to between 2017 and 2018). About the full investigation: A mean of approximately 3 ug of DNA, ranging from about 0.17 to 30 ug, was extracted from sorted CD4+ and CD8+ cells. For healthy donor samples, the average read count was about 10.8 million for CD4+ cells and fewer than 14 million for CD8+ cells.

Details on this clonotype: Its antigen has not been determined. The junction and the germline gene differ at one end; a read error may be behind it.

CDR1 DFQATT and CDR2 SNEGSKA were looked up in the germline V gene (reference sequence). Counted from cysteine to phenylalanine, this CDR3 has 14 amino acids. The sequence is cut down to CDR3 DNA, 42 bases in frame from base 1. TCR beta VDJ combination and CDR3 sequence profiling used genomic DNA as the template. An Illumina HiSeq 2000 was used for TCR repertoire sequencing. The study's own analysis went as follows. TRBV/TRBJ rearrangement plots, CDR3 size and DJ length profiles, and Simpson's diversity index were used to assess repertoires. The immunodominant clone was defined as the most abundant DNA sequence in deep sequencing data. CDR3 amino acid sequences were screened for sharing across subjects and were compared with published repertoires and the VDJdb database. The raw public reads went through TCRdb reprocessing: fastp at Q25, MiXCR clone calling, in-frame beta chains kept. Rows matching on CDR3 protein sequence are summarized as one entry with the most common DNA and genes. TCRdb assigned the V and J calls; the authors' analysis was not used. The table for this sample lists more than 100,000 distinct CDR3 sequences; about 40% of them were counted only once. The leading ten clones occupy less than 8.5% of the sample.

In this study, sorted CD4+ and CD8+ T cells from the blood of healthy subjects and of severe aplastic anemia patients had their TCR repertoires deep-sequenced. Ficoll-Paque density gradient centrifugation was used to isolate peripheral blood mononuclear cells. CD4+ and CD8+ T cells were sorted by FACS or magnetic beads before DNA extraction. What the study reported, not specific to this receptor: No significant difference in CD8+ Simpson's diversity was found between patients and healthy controls (P=0.060). Although roughly 30 CD8+ CDR3 sequences were shared by patients and controls, these sequences appeared highly expressed in patients and within the immunodominant clones of patients.

The sample comprised sorted CD4+, CD8+, or CD8+CD57+ T cells (not recorded which) from PBMCs. This sequence uses TRBV20-1 and TRBJ1-1; a tentative D match to TRBD1 spans 6 bases. This receptor was taken from a human donor in good health, serving as a control. The DNA sequence follows: TGCAGTGCTACGACGGGACACCCGAACATTGAAGCTTTCTTT. Translated, this is CSATTGHPNIEAFF.